A selection of T cell receptor beta chains follows, all from one sample in a study of T cell responses to AZD1222 COVID-19 vaccine. Repertoires were generated with immunoSEQ multiplex PCR, while TCRdb's copy carries only in-frame clones and drops some. The data show roughly 130,000 clones, roughly 89% seen once. Sequenced here: peripheral blood, sampled 28 days after the second AZD1222 dose. The receptors were gathered from an adult who received the AZD1222 COVID-19 vaccine. The CDR3 runs from the conserved cysteine through the conserved F or W. D genes are given only for firm matches. Rows may omit the clone size; those that give it use once, few, many or a size class.

TRBV11-2	TRBJ1-6	-	once	CASSLSSAGLLNSPLHF	TGTGCCAGCAGCTTAAGTTCGGCAGGCTTACTGAATTCACCCCTCCACTTT
TRBV6-5	TRBJ2-1	-	-	CASQGTGGSYNEQFF	TGTGCCAGCCAAGGGACCGGAGGGTCCTACAATGAGCAGTTCTTC
TRBV7-2	TRBJ1-2	-	-	CASSLVEGSYGYTF	TGTGCCAGCAGCTTAGTGGAAGGCTCCTATGGCTACACCTTC
TRBV7-6	TRBJ2-5	TRBD1	-	CASSLATGFERETQYF	TGTGCCAGCAGCTTAGCGACAGGGTTCGAAAGGGAGACCCAGTACTTC
TRBV19	TRBJ1-2	-	-	CASSMEGTYGYTF	TGTGCCAGTAGTATGGAGGGTACCTATGGCTACACCTTC
TRBV15	TRBJ1-1	TRBD1	once	CATMTGRDGTEAFF	TGTGCCACGATGACAGGGCGGGATGGGACTGAAGCTTTCTTT
TRBV30	TRBJ1-6	-	-	CAWRTRGGNSPLHF	TGTGCCTGGAGGACCCGGGGCGGTAATTCACCCCTCCACTTT
TRBV7-2	TRBJ2-1	TRBD2	-	CASSLAGGTYNEQFF	TGTGCCAGCAGCTTAGCGGGGGGGACCTACAATGAGCAGTTCTTC
TRBV3-1/TRBV3-2	TRBJ1-5	-	-	CVSRRRNNQPQHF	TGTGTCAGCAGACGACGGAACAATCAGCCCCAGCATTTT
TRBV6-5	TRBJ2-3	-	-	CASAGGYTDTQYF	TGTGCCAGCGCGGGCGGCTACACAGATACGCAGTATTTT
TRBV5-5	TRBJ2-1	-	-	CASSGRTGRESTNEQFF	TGTGCCAGCAGCGGGCGGACAGGGAGGGAATCTACAAATGAGCAGTTCTTC
TRBV4-3	TRBJ1-2	TRBD1	once	CASSQRGAGTGAGYTF	TGCGCCAGCAGCCAACGTGGTGCCGGGACAGGTGCTGGCTACACCTTC
TRBV12-3/TRBV12-4	TRBJ2-5	-	-	CASTRGMETQYF	TGTGCCAGCACCAGGGGCATGGAGACCCAGTACTTC
TRBV7-9	TRBJ2-7	-	-	CASSSAQGATIF	TGTGCCAGCAGCTCAGCTCAAGGGGCCACTATTTTC
TRBV4-2	TRBJ1-5	-	-	CASSSRRDINQPQHF	TGTGCCAGCAGCTCCCGCAGGGACATCAATCAGCCCCAGCATTTT
TRBV12-3/TRBV12-4	TRBJ1-5	-	-	CASSKSLRPQHF	TGTGCCAGCAGCAAAAGCCTAAGGCCCCAGCATTTT
TRBV4-3	TRBJ2-2	-	-	CASSHLLGDGELFF	TGCGCCAGCAGCCATCTCCTTGGGGACGGGGAGCTGTTTTTT
TRBV18	TRBJ1-1	-	-	CASSPTGRVGYEAFF	TGTGCCAGCTCACCAACGGGCAGGGTGGGATATGAAGCTTTCTTT
TRBV19	TRBJ1-1	-	-	CASSPPGDTEAFF	TGTGCCAGTAGTCCCCCTGGGGACACTGAAGCTTTCTTT
TRBV27	TRBJ2-2	TRBD2	-	CASSRRDSGRATGELFF	TGTGCCAGCAGCCGTCGCGATAGCGGGAGGGCCACCGGGGAGCTGTTTTTT
TRBV5-4	TRBJ2-7	TRBD2	-	CASSLWQREGEQYF	TGTGCCAGCAGCTTGTGGCAGCGGGAGGGCGAGCAGTACTTC
TRBV18	TRBJ1-2	TRBD1	-	CASSRQGADGYTF	TGTGCCAGCTCACGCCAGGGGGCGGATGGCTACACCTTC
TRBV12-5	TRBJ1-1	-	-	CASGPTGFNTEAFF	TGTGCTAGTGGTCCAACAGGGTTCAACACTGAAGCTTTCTTT
TRBV4-2	TRBJ2-7	TRBD1	-	CASSQDEGASYEQYF	TGTGCCAGCAGCCAAGACGAGGGGGCTTCCTACGAGCAGTACTTC
TRBV15	TRBJ2-1	-	-	CATSRGAGPYNEQFF	TGTGCCACCAGCAGAGGTGCAGGCCCCTACAATGAGCAGTTCTTC
TRBV19	TRBJ1-4	-	-	CASSRGRNNEKLFF	TGTGCCAGTAGTCGGGGGCGGAATAATGAAAAACTGTTTTTT
TRBV7-2	TRBJ1-4	-	-	CASSLGGLGEKLFF	TGTGCCAGCAGCTTGGGCGGGTTAGGGGAAAAACTGTTTTTT
TRBV9	TRBJ1-1	TRBD1	-	CASSVGAGGNTEAFF	TGTGCCAGCAGCGTAGGAGCAGGGGGAAACACTGAAGCTTTCTTT
TRBV7-2	TRBJ2-1	TRBD2	-	CASRLGLAGGDEQFF	TGTGCCAGCAGGTTAGGACTAGCGGGAGGGGATGAGCAGTTCTTC
TRBV7-2	TRBJ2-5	TRBD2	-	CASSLAPGLAGGGPNVPYF	TGTGCCAGCAGCTTGGCTCCGGGACTAGCGGGAGGAGGTCCAAATGTTCCGTACTTC
TRBV7-9	TRBJ1-1	-	-	CASSLDGVRGTEAFF	TGTGCCAGCAGCTTAGACGGAGTGAGGGGCACTGAAGCTTTCTTT
TRBV9	TRBJ1-1	TRBD1	-	CASSVALQGANTEAFF	TGTGCCAGCAGCGTAGCCCTACAGGGGGCGAACACTGAAGCTTTCTTT
TRBV30	TRBJ2-7	-	-	CAWSPQRIEQYF	TGTGCCTGGAGTCCACAGAGAATAGAGCAGTACTTC
TRBV5-4	TRBJ2-7	-	-	CASSLGRSSYEQYF	TGTGCCAGCAGCTTGGGTCGGAGCTCCTACGAGCAGTACTTC
TRBV5-1	TRBJ2-3	-	-	CASSLSGRAFTDTQYF	TGCGCCAGCAGCTTGTCTGGCAGAGCTTTCACAGATACGCAGTATTTT
TRBV7-9	TRBJ2-7	TRBD2	many	CASSLGQGLAGGYEQYF	TGTGCCAGCAGCCTTGGACAGGGCCTAGCGGGGGGCTACGAGCAGTACTTC
TRBV3-1/TRBV3-2	TRBJ1-5	TRBD1	-	CASSGDRNSNQPQHF	TGTGCCAGCAGCGGGGACAGAAATAGCAATCAGCCCCAGCATTTT
TRBV2	TRBJ2-1	TRBD1	-	CASLGQVYNEQFF	TGTGCCAGCTTGGGACAGGTTTACAATGAGCAGTTCTTC
TRBV15	TRBJ1-6	TRBD1	few	CATSRTGDHNSPLHF	TGTGCCACCAGCAGGACAGGGGATCATAATTCACCCCTCCACTTT
TRBV5-1	TRBJ2-1	-	-	CASSFQTGQAEQFF	TGCGCCAGCAGCTTCCAGACAGGCCAGGCTGAGCAGTTCTTC
TRBV2	TRBJ2-2	TRBD2	-	CASSLRRGRELAGELFF	TGTGCCAGCAGTTTACGCCGTGGGCGGGAGTTGGCCGGGGAGCTGTTTTTT
TRBV9	TRBJ2-1	TRBD2	-	CASSVTPGLGADEQFF	TGTGCCAGCAGCGTAACCCCGGGACTAGGAGCGGATGAGCAGTTCTTC
TRBV3-1/TRBV3-2	TRBJ2-1	-	-	CASSQKNARQFF	TGTGCCAGCAGCCAAAAAAACGCGAGGCAGTTCTTC
TRBV5-1	TRBJ1-1	-	-	CASSLNRLTNTEAFF	TGCGCCAGCAGCTTGAACAGACTTACCAACACTGAAGCTTTCTTT
TRBV4-2	TRBJ1-4	-	-	CASSQDGGQAATNEKLFF	TGTGCCAGCAGCCAAGATGGAGGTCAAGCGGCAACTAATGAAAAACTGTTTTTT
TRBV15	TRBJ2-5	-	-	CATSKSQARGETQYF	TGTGCCACCAGCAAGAGTCAAGCTAGGGGAGAGACCCAGTACTTC
TRBV11-3	TRBJ2-7	TRBD2	-	CASSLVQTSGVTYEQYF	TGTGCCAGCAGCTTAGTCCAGACTAGCGGGGTAACCTACGAGCAGTACTTC
TRBV3-1/TRBV3-2	TRBJ1-5	-	-	CASSQGVRENQPQHF	TGTGCCAGCAGCCAAGGGGTCAGAGAGAATCAGCCCCAGCATTTT
TRBV12-3/TRBV12-4	TRBJ1-2	-	-	CASSANRGYTF	TGTGCCAGCAGCGCCAACAGGGGCTACACCTTC
TRBV7-8	TRBJ1-3	-	-	CASSPARRVGNTIYF	TGTGCCAGCAGCCCTGCCCGCAGGGTTGGAAACACCATATATTTT
TRBV6-6	TRBJ2-1	TRBD2	-	CASSHPGLAVEEQFF	TGTGCCAGCAGTCACCCAGGACTAGCGGTTGAGGAGCAGTTCTTC
TRBV9	TRBJ2-2	TRBD1	-	CASSVEQGAYRLFF	TGTGCCAGCAGCGTAGAACAGGGGGCCTATCGGCTGTTTTTT